This passage covers 26 T cell receptor beta chains from one sample sequenced in a study of cytomegalovirus exposure and HLA in healthy donors. The repertoire was sequenced with immunoSEQ multiplex PCR; TCRdb's copy has only in-frame clones and lacks some. The sample contains fewer than 150,000 clones, 70% to 90% of which appear only once. Sequences were obtained from PBMCs. The source of these receptors is a woman aged 18 to 35 in good health and CMV-seropositive.

The chain employs TRBV27 and TRBJ1-2; D is undetermined. Trimming pared 3 bases from V and 2 bases from J, leaving 7 bases between. Germline loops: CDR1 MNHEY, CDR2 SMNVEV (reference sequence). The CDR3 has 13 residues. The chain's CDR3 is CASSFSRNYGYTF. For the CDR3, the DNA is TGTGCCAGCAGTTTTAGCCGAAACTATGGCTACACCTTC.

This clone was detected only once. The chain combines TRBV28 with TRBJ2-7; the match to TRBD1 covers 9 bases. V shed 5 bases, J shed 2 bases, and the junction held 10 bases outside the gene matches. The CDR3 is made up of 16 amino acids. Germline V lookup: CDR1 MDHEN, CDR2 SYDVKM. This chain's CDR3 is CASSTYGTGSPYEQYF. The CDR3 DNA sequence: TGTGCCAGCAGTACCTACGGGACAGGGTCCCCCTACGAGCAGTACTTC.

This clone appeared once. The V and J genes are TRBV28 and TRBJ2-2; TRBD2 aligns across 8 bases. With V trimmed by 6 bases and J by 2 bases, 14 bases remained unmatched. Germline V gene data show CDR1 as MDHEN and CDR2 as SYDVKM. The CDR3 is made up of 18 amino acids. CDR3 sequence: CASSSVLGSGSNTGELFF. CDR3 nucleotide sequence: TGTGCCAGCAGCAGTGTTCTCGGCAGCGGGAGCAACACCGGGGAGCTGTTTTTT.

CDR3 bases: TGTGCCATCAGTGAGTCGACTAGCGGGAGAGCTCACAATGAGCAGTTCTTC. Protein: CAISESTSGRAHNEQFF. The chain joins TRBV10-3 to TRBJ2-1, with 12 bases identical to TRBD2. J gave up 5 bases and V 0 bases, and 5 bases lay outside the gene matches. This CDR3 region has 17 residues. Germline V CDR1 and CDR2: ENHRY, SYGVKD.

Here the CDR3 reads CASRGGTEAFF. CDR3 sequence (DNA): TGCGCCAGCAGAGGGGGCACTGAAGCTTTCTTT. The chain is built from TRBV10-1 and TRBJ1-1; possibly TRBD1 for D (6 bases). Trimming left V 6 bases short and J 4 bases short, with 6 bases between. Germline V gene sequence: CDR1 WNHNN, CDR2 SYGVQD (reference sequence). The CDR3 runs 11 residues.

This chain joins TRBV6-6 and TRBJ2-7; a weak D match, TRBD1 (5 bases). The CDR3 has 14 residues. Per the germline V gene, CDR1 is MNHNY and CDR2 is SVGAGI (reference sequence). Trimming stripped 6 bases from V and 3 bases from J, with 15 bases between. The CDR3 is CASSPDTGVYEQYF. The CDR3, as DNA: TGTGCCAGCAGCCCAGATACAGGAGTCTACGAGCAGTACTTC.

The gene calls are TRBV6-6 and TRBJ2-2; 8 positions match TRBD1. Losses at the gene ends were 5 bases for V and 3 bases for J; bases not matched to a gene: 5. In germline, CDR1 is MNHNY, CDR2 SVGAGI (reference sequence). This CDR3 region has 15 residues. CDR3 sequence reads: CASSKDRVDTGELFF. CDR3 in DNA: TGTGCCAGCAGTAAGGACAGGGTGGACACCGGGGAGCTGTTTTTT.

The chain joins TRBV4-2 to TRBJ2-7; 10 bases agree with TRBD1. Germline V gene sequence: CDR1 LGHNA, CDR2 YNFKEQ. After removal of 4 bases from V and 2 bases from J, the junction contained 11 bases not matched to a gene. The CDR3 sequence is 17 residues long. The CDR3 sequence is CASSPLKEGTGAYEQYF. DNA of the CDR3: TGTGCCAGCAGCCCCCTAAAAGAAGGGACAGGGGCCTACGAGCAGTACTTC.

The J gene is TRBJ2-3, the V gene TRBV2; 9 nucleotides agree with TRBD2. Unmatched junction bases numbered 3, after V lost 2 bases and J lost 3 bases. The CDR3 sequence is 15 residues long. The germline CDR1 and CDR2 sequences are SNHLY and FYNNEI. The CDR3 spells CASSEMRGGTDTQYF. The CDR3 nucleotides are TGTGCCAGCAGTGAAATGCGGGGGGGTACAGATACGCAGTATTTT.

The chain recombines TRBV7-2 with TRBJ2-7; 11 nucleotides align to TRBD2. CDR1 SGHTA and CDR2 FQGNSA come from the germline V gene. This CDR3 spans 14 amino acids. V lost 6 bases to trimming and J lost 0 bases; unmatched junction nucleotides: 1. The CDR3 coding sequence is TGTGCCAGCAGTACTAGCGGGGGCTCCTACGAGCAGTACTTC. This encodes CASSTSGGSYEQYF.

The gene calls are TRBV7-2 and TRBJ1-2; no reliable D call. From germline, CDR1 is SGHTA and CDR2 FQGNSA. V was clipped by 1 base and J by 1 base, with 10 bases between them. This CDR3 has 15 residues. The CDR3 region is CASSLVSADNYGYTF. Here the CDR3 DNA reads TGTGCCAGCAGCTTAGTGAGTGCGGATAACTATGGCTACACCTTC. The whole variable domain, remainder taken from reference TRBV7-2 and TRBJ1-2, is GAGVSQSPSNKVTEKGKDVELRCDPISGHTALYWYRQSLGQGLEFLIYFQGNSAPDKSGLPSDRFSAERTGGSVSTLTIQRTQQEDSAVYLCASSLVSADNYGYTFGSGTRLTVV.

V usage is TRBV6-5 and J usage is TRBJ2-2, with 7 bases that match TRBD1. The V and J ends lost 6 bases and 3 bases, in that order; junction bases with no gene match: 7. Germline CDR1 reads MNHEY; CDR2 reads SVGAGI. This CDR3 region has 15 residues. In nucleotides, the CDR3 is TGTGCCAGCAGAACAACGACAGGGTACACCGGGGAGCTGTTTTTT. It yields the protein CASRTTTGYTGELFF.

The chain employs TRBV2 and TRBJ2-7; TRBD1 is a possible D gene (6 bases). CDR1 is SNHLY, CDR2 FYNNEI, per germline. The V gene lost 7 bases and the J gene lost 1 base, with 11 bases spanning the gap. This CDR3 has 13 amino acids. The CDR3: CASIRTVSYEQYF. As DNA, the CDR3 is TGTGCCAGCATTCGGACAGTTTCCTACGAGCAGTACTTC.

A few counts support this clone. V and J are TRBV18 and TRBJ2-1, with 9 bases identical to TRBD1. The CDR3 sequence is 14 residues long. CDR1 is KGHSH, CDR2 LQKENI, per germline. V lost 3 bases to trimming and J lost 8 bases; unmatched junction nucleotides: 5. CDR3 sequence reads: CASSPVGQGDEQFF. The CDR3 bases are TGTGCCAGCTCACCCGTGGGACAGGGCGATGAGCAGTTCTTC.

This chain connects TRBV19 to TRBJ1-5, with 10 bases matching TRBD1. Germline CDR1 is LNHDA and CDR2 is SQIVND (reference sequence). This CDR3 contains 16 residues. V shed 4 bases, J shed 5 bases, and the junction held 8 bases outside the gene matches. Here the CDR3 DNA reads TGTGCCAGTAGTAGACTTAGGGACAGGGGAGATCAGCCCCAGCATTTT. It specifies CASSRLRDRGDQPQHF.

The V gene is TRBV6-1, the J gene TRBJ2-7; possible D gene TRBD1, 6 bases. The CDR3 length is 14 residues. V was cut by 8 bases and J by 3 bases, with 17 bases left in between. Germline V CDR1 and CDR2: MNHNS, SASEGT. The DNA of the CDR3 is TGTGCCAGCGCACAGGGCCTCGGCCTCTACGAGCAGTACTTC. Translation gives CASAQGLGLYEQYF.

This chain joins TRBV15 and TRBJ2-2; 13 bases agree with TRBD2. Germline CDR1 LNHNV, CDR2 YYDKDF (reference sequence). CDR3 length: 16 amino acids. V was clipped by 9 bases and J by 3 bases; unmatched bases: 7. The CDR3 bases are TGTGCCACGACGGCCACTAGCGGGAGGGACACCGGGGAGCTGTTTTTT. Translation: CATTATSGRDTGELFF. The variable domain in full, with the rest retrieved from reference TRBV15 and TRBJ2-2, is DAMVIQNPRYQVTQFGKPVTLSCSQTLNHNVMYWYQQKSSQAPKLLFHYYDKDFNNEADTPDNFQSRRPNTSFCFLDIRSPGLGDTAMYLCATTATSGRDTGELFFGEGSRLTVL.

This clone was picked up one time. The rearrangement joins TRBV19 to TRBJ1-5; D is perhaps TRBD1 (5 bases). Germline CDR1 and CDR2: LNHDA and SQIVND (reference sequence). V was clipped by 10 bases and J by 7 bases, with 20 bases between them. This CDR3 is built from 14 residues. The chain's CDR3 is CATKIAGVGQPQHF. The CDR3 DNA sequence: TGTGCCACCAAAATAGCGGGGGTAGGGCAGCCCCAGCATTTT.

The chain links TRBV18 to TRBJ1-1; D uncertain. Between the trimmed V and J ends, which lost 2 bases and 1 base, there was a span of 11 bases. CDR1 is KGHSH, CDR2 LQKENI, per germline. The CDR3 consists of 15 residues. DNA for the CDR3: TGTGCCAGCTCACCAGTCGGGAGTAAGAACACTGAAGCTTTCTTT. It specifies CASSPVGSKNTEAFF.

V is TRBV5-1 and J is TRBJ2-7; D may be TRBD2 (5 bases). The CDR3 loop spans 14 amino acids. The V gene's germline CDR1 is SGHRS and CDR2 YFSETQ. With 2 bases removed from V and 4 bases from J, the gap between germline ends came to 13 bases. Written as DNA, the CDR3 is TGCGCCAGCAGCTTTTCAATGGGAGAGTACGAGCAGTACTTC. Its translation is CASSFSMGEYEQYF.

This chain uses TRBV5-1 with TRBJ2-7, with 7 bases aligning to TRBD1. Germline values: CDR1 SGHRS, CDR2 YFSETQ. V was pared by 4 bases and J by 6 bases, with 7 bases of the junction left unmatched. The CDR3 spans 13 residues. The CDR3 loop reads CASSDRQGREQYF. CDR3 DNA sequence: TGCGCCAGCAGCGATCGACAGGGCCGCGAGCAGTACTTC.

V usage is TRBV2 and J usage is TRBJ2-2; a weak D match, TRBD1 (5 bases). This CDR3 is 13 amino acids long. Germline V gives CDR1 SNHLY, CDR2 FYNNEI. Trimming stripped 6 bases from V and 8 bases from J, with 13 bases between. CDR3 DNA sequence: TGTGCCAGCAGGCAGGGTACGGCAGGGGAGCTGTTTTTT. Translated, it gives CASRQGTAGELFF.

The chain couples TRBV30 to TRBJ2-2; 8 nucleotides align to TRBD1. Germline assignment: CDR1 GTSNPN and CDR2 SVGIG (reference sequence). The ends lost 1 base at V and 8 bases at J; junction bases unmatched: 15. This CDR3 contains 17 residues. CDR3 residues: CAWSGYKGSGGSGELFF. The CDR3 DNA reads TGTGCCTGGAGTGGATACAAGGGATCAGGGGGCTCGGGGGAGCTGTTTTTT.

The V and J genes are TRBV9 and TRBJ2-5; D ambiguous. Deletions cut 4 bases from V and 3 bases from J, with 22 bases between. The CDR3 is 17 amino acids. Germline assignment: CDR1 SGDLS and CDR2 YYNGEE. CDR3 sequence: CASSSPLMDGEEETQYF. The CDR3 DNA is TGTGCCAGCAGCTCCCCCCTGATGGATGGCGAGGAAGAGACCCAGTACTTC.

V usage is TRBV23-1 and J usage is TRBJ1-5; a weak D match, TRBD1 (6 bases). TRBV23-1 is given ORF status, its function remaining uncertain. Trimming cost V 4 bases and J 7 bases, with 17 bases left between them. The CDR3 length is 15 residues. The CDR3: CASSLGAQGRQPQHF. Written as DNA, the CDR3 is TGCGCCAGCAGTCTAGGGGCACAGGGTAGGCAGCCCCAGCATTTT.

The V call is TRBV18, the J call TRBJ2-5, with D tentatively TRBD1 (5 bases). V was trimmed by 3 bases and J by 5 bases, leaving 19 bases between them. The germline V gene has CDR1 KGHSH and CDR2 LQKENI. The CDR3 consists of 16 residues. This CDR3 is CASSPGRGKFLETQYF. The CDR3 region has the DNA TGTGCCAGCTCACCGGGAAGGGGCAAATTTCTTGAGACCCAGTACTTC.